Sequencing of this TCR beta chain was carried out in a study of Graves' ophthalmopathy and Graves' hyperthyroidism. Study results and caveats: Built on 13 signatures, a model told ophthalmopathy apart from stable hyperthyroidism with about 90% sensitivity and roughly 80% specificity.

This clonotype showed up many times. Its antigen is not identified. From RNA, the CDR3 regions of TCR beta chains were amplified and sequenced. HTBI-primed RT-PCR formed the first round, and a multiplex PCR formed the second. TCRdb called the multiplex PCR reads again in MiXCR, with one record for every CDR3 protein. The data show under 200,000 distinct CDR3 sequences, approximately 38% seen once. Fresh peripheral blood, around 9.3 ml, was the PBMC source. This CDR3 is built from 15 residues. V was clipped by 6 bases and J by 1 base, with 15 bases between them. Germline V lookup: CDR1 MNHEY, CDR2 SMNVEV (reference sequence).

This sequence joins TRBV27 and TRBJ2-5; D may be TRBD1 (5 bases). Specimen: peripheral blood. This clonotype was sampled from a woman aged 40 to 50 with Graves' ophthalmopathy. Here the CDR3 reads CASSPRRVLQETQYF. In nucleotides, the CDR3 is TGTGCCAGCAGCCCCCGCAGGGTTCTCCAAGAGACCCAGTACTTC.